This T cell receptor (beta chain) is drawn from a study of T cells in Graves' hyperthyroidism and ophthalmopathy. The wider study: The blood sample was taken at first diagnosis, before treatment began.

Amplified TCR beta CDR3 regions came from RNA transcripts. The HTBI set primed first-round TCR CDR3 RT-PCR. TCRdb re-called the multiplex PCR reads with MiXCR, one entry per CDR3 protein. The table lists approximately 530,000 distinct CDR3 sequences, approximately 15% of them singletons. Losses at the gene ends were 5 bases for V and 4 bases for J; bases not matched to a gene: 5. Looked up from germline, CDR1 is DFQATT and CDR2 is SNEGSKA (reference sequence). The CDR3 totals 14 residues. Sequencing was carried out using blood. The TCR comes from a woman between 18 and 29 years old with Graves' hyperthyroidism. The chain combines TRBV20-1 with TRBJ2-7; 13 bases fit TRBD2. CDR3 loop: CSAGRTSGSYEQYF. CDR3 DNA sequence: TGCAGTGCTGGCAGGACTAGCGGGAGTTACGAGCAGTACTTC.